This TCR beta chain was sequenced during a study of cytomegalovirus exposure and HLA in healthy donors. Study details: In terms of ancestry, the Caucasian-associated cluster contained roughly four fifths of the approximately 420 genotyped donors.

13 Jbeta primers and 60 Vbeta primers were used for the PCR. Produced via immunoSEQ multiplex PCR; TCRdb's table is partial and in-frame only. There are some 95,000 clones in the sample; about 81% occur only once, and about 4% lies in the top ten. Per the germline V gene, CDR1 is SGHKS and CDR2 is YYEKEE (reference sequence). The CDR3 is made up of 15 amino acids. V lost 1 base and J lost 7, with 14 bases in between. Broader study findings: A later analysis reported that several of the most significant clusters appeared to be linked to common viral pathogens, among them Epstein-Barr virus. Association of a missense DCLRE1C variant with TCR beta V- and J-gene trimming was reported in a later analysis. In an earlier analysis, in 540 or so donors, most V segments appeared productive either ~90% or ~30% of the time.

Regarding this clone: Its antigen remains unknown.

The sequenced sample consisted of PBMCs. The source of this sequence is a woman in her thirties or forties in good health and CMV-seropositive. V usage is TRBV5-5 and J usage is TRBJ2-2; D remains unclear. The CDR3 protein is CASSLTQQQIGELFF. The DNA of the CDR3 is TGTGCCAGCAGCTTGACACAGCAACAAATCGGGGAGCTGTTTTTT.